The 21 T cell receptor beta chains given below trace back to one sample, sequenced in a study of T cells in Graves' hyperthyroidism and ophthalmopathy (dated by TCRdb to between 2019 and 2020). The library was prepared using multiplex PCR. Instrument on record: Illumina HiSeq 2000. Amplification of TCR beta CDR3 regions was carried out from RNA transcripts. The first round of RT-PCR for the TCR CDR3 was performed with the HTBI primer set and the Qiagen OneStep RT-PCR kit. Starting from the raw public reads, TCRdb applied fastp trimming at Q25, assembled clones with MiXCR and retained in-frame beta chains. CDR3 protein duplicates are merged, each entry listing the most common genes and DNA. Across this sample there are a few hundred thousand distinct CDR3 sequences, with approximately 17% seen only once. The ten largest clonotypes hold around 17% of the sample. The sequencing sample was made of blood. The receptors derive from a woman aged 18-29 years with Graves' ophthalmopathy.

The table lists this clonotype with many counts. The chain employs TRBV6-2 or TRBV6-3 and TRBJ2-7; D gene uncertain. Between the trimmed V and J ends, which lost 2 bases and 2 bases, there was a span of 4 bases. The CDR3 contains 12 residues. The germline V gene has CDR1 MNHEY and CDR2 SVGEGT. CDR3 nucleotide sequence: TGTGCCAGCAGTTACATCGCCTACGAGCAGTACTTC. This codes for CASSYIAYEQYF.

This clonotype showed up just a few times. This chain connects TRBV7-2 to TRBJ1-1; 10 nucleotides align to TRBD1. V trimming: 7 bases; J trimming: 5 bases; junction bases outside the gene matches: 7. This CDR3 spans 14 amino acids. The germline gives CDR1 SGHTA, CDR2 FQGNSA. The CDR3 DNA reads as TGTGCCAGCACCGGGACAGGGGTAAGGACTGAAGCTTTCTTT. Protein product: CASTGTGVRTEAFF.

The sample holds many counts of this clonotype. The CDR3 reads CSVEGIAGGRNSYEQYF. The CDR3 DNA is TGCAGCGTTGAAGGAATAGCGGGGGGCCGGAACTCCTACGAGCAGTACTTC. The chain uses TRBV29-1 and TRBJ2-7; 10 positions agree with TRBD2. CDR3 length: 17 amino acids. V was pared by 1 base and J by 0 bases, with 9 bases of the junction left unmatched. The germline gives CDR1 SQVTM, CDR2 ANQGSEA.

This clonotype was observed a few times. J is TRBJ1-6 and V is TRBV25-1; perhaps TRBD1 as D (6 bases). The CDR3 spans 14 residues. Germline loops: CDR1 MGHDK, CDR2 SYGVNS. V was trimmed by 5 bases and J by 8 bases, leaving 13 bases between them. The chain's CDR3 is CASSRGGPDSPLHF. DNA of the CDR3: TGTGCCAGCAGTCGGGGGGGCCCTGATTCACCCCTCCACTTT.

This clonotype was seen repeatedly, ten times or more. J is TRBJ1-2 and V is TRBV6-1; a weak D match, TRBD1 (6 bases). Trimming removed 6 bases at V and 6 bases at J, with 20 bases between. There are 15 residues in the CDR3. Germline CDR1 MNHNS, CDR2 SASEGT. CDR3 nucleotide sequence: TGTGCCAGCAGCGATTTCGTCCTACAGGGACATGGCTACACCTTC. It encodes CASSDFVLQGHGYTF.

This clonotype has a handful of counts. The chain is built from TRBV29-1 and TRBJ2-5; unclear D gene. V was pared by 0 bases and J by 7 bases, with 9 bases between. The CDR3 sequence is 12 residues long. Germline V gene data show CDR1 as SQVTM and CDR2 as ANQGSEA. The CDR3 is CSVEDTGPTQYF. DNA for the CDR3: TGCAGCGTTGAAGATACCGGGCCGACCCAGTACTTC.

Concerning this clonotype itself: A junction boundary mismatches the germline segment, possibly from a read error. V and J are TRBV28 and TRBJ2-1, with D tentatively TRBD2 (5 bases). The CDR3 extends over 14 amino acids. The germline V gene encodes CDR1 MDHEN and CDR2 SYDVKM. CDR3 in DNA: TGTGCCAGCAGTTTCGCGGGTTCCTACAATGAGCAGCTCTTC. It codes for CASSFAGSYNEQLF. Drawing the rest from reference TRBV28 and TRBJ2-1, the complete variable domain is DVKVTQSSRYLVKRTGEKVFLECVQDMDHENMFWYRQDPGLGLRLIYFSYDVKMKEKGDIPEGYSVSREKKERFSLILESASTNQTSMYLCASSFAGSYNEQLFGPGTRLTVL.

In its sample, this clonotype was seen many times. The chain is built from TRBV5-1 and TRBJ1-1; 8 positions match TRBD1. The junction had 4 bases not matched to a gene; V was cut back by 2 bases and J by 1 base. Germline CDR1 SGHRS, CDR2 YFSETQ. This CDR3 is built from 15 residues. The CDR3 region has the DNA TGCGCCAGCAGCTTCCAGGGGGCCGGGAACACTGAAGCTTTCTTT. This sequence encodes CASSFQGAGNTEAFF. The variable domain in full, completed from reference TRBV5-1 and TRBJ1-1, reads KAGVTQTPRYLIKTRGQQVTLSCSPISGHRSVSWYQQTPGQGLQFLFEYFSETQRNKGNFPGRFSGRQFSNSRSEMNVSTLELGDSALYLCASSFQGAGNTEAFFGQGTRLTVV.

This chain joins TRBV20-1 and TRBJ1-4; 11 bases line up with TRBD1. The CDR3 length is 19 residues. The germline V gene encodes CDR1 DFQATT and CDR2 SNEGSKA (reference sequence). V was clipped by 2 bases and J by 0 bases; unmatched bases: 11. The CDR3 nucleotides are TGCAGTGCTAGATATACCGGGACAGGGGGGACTACAACTAATGAAAAACTGTTTTTT. The encoded protein is CSARYTGTGGTTTNEKLFF.

The table lists this clonotype with many counts. The chain employs TRBV4-1 and TRBJ1-1; D is unresolved. Deletions cut 2 bases from V and 0 bases from J, with 7 bases between. Germline CDR1 is MGHRA and CDR2 is YSYEKL. The CDR3 length is 14 residues. The CDR3 DNA is TGCGCCAGCAGCCAATTTGTGATGAACACTGAAGCTTTCTTT. It specifies CASSQFVMNTEAFF.

This clonotype appeared many times. The rearrangement uses TRBV30 and TRBJ2-2, with D uncertain. The CDR3 has 12 residues. Trimming pared 1 base from V and 13 bases from J, leaving 13 bases between. CDR1 and CDR2 from the germline V gene are GTSNPN and SVGIG (reference sequence). CDR3 sequence: CAWSAPRARLFF. Written as DNA, the CDR3 is TGTGCCTGGAGTGCCCCCCGGGCCAGGCTGTTTTTT.

This clonotype was counted many times. This chain links TRBV2 with TRBJ2-3, with no clear D. V was trimmed by 8 bases and J by 0 bases, leaving 12 bases between them. The CDR3 has 14 residues. The V gene's germline CDR1 is SNHLY and CDR2 FYNNEI. The CDR3 spells CASSPRDSTDTQYF. The CDR3 DNA reads TGTGCCAGCTCACCTCGCGACAGCACAGATACGCAGTATTTT.

The chain couples TRBV6-9 to TRBJ2-5, with D unresolved. Germline assignment: CDR1 MNHGY and CDR2 SVAAGI. The V end was cut by 5 bases, the J end by 4 bases, with 14 bases between. The CDR3 loop spans 14 amino acids. CDR3 sequence (DNA): TGTGCCAGCAGTCAACGGGCCTTATTAGAGACCCAGTACTTC. It yields the protein CASSQRALLETQYF.

This sequence joins TRBV25-1 and TRBJ2-5; D call uncertain. Germline V gives CDR1 MGHDK, CDR2 SYGVNS. Trimming stripped 5 bases from V and 1 base from J, with 8 bases between. The CDR3 has 13 residues. CDR3 protein: CASSSHTQETQYF. The CDR3 nucleotides are TGTGCCAGCAGTTCGCATACCCAAGAGACCCAGTACTTC.

CDR3 amino acids: CASSFRGAGANVLTF. CDR3 coding DNA: TGTGCCAGCAGTTTTCGGGGAGCCGGGGCCAACGTCCTGACTTTC. The chain is built from TRBV12-3 or TRBV12-4 and TRBJ2-6; tentatively, D is TRBD2 (5 bases). This CDR3 is built from 15 residues. Trimming pared 3 bases from V and 4 bases from J, leaving 10 bases between.

The sample holds many counts of this clonotype. The rearrangement links TRBV13 to TRBJ1-1; a weak D match, TRBD1 (6 bases). The germline gives CDR1 PRHDT, CDR2 FYEKMQ (reference sequence). The ends were cut back, 5 bases at V and 4 bases at J, with 11 bases in the middle. CDR3 size: 13 residues. This CDR3 is CASSPQGRTEAFF. The CDR3 DNA is TGTGCCAGCAGCCCACAGGGACGCACTGAAGCTTTCTTT.

This clonotype was seen a handful of times. V is TRBV3-1 and J is TRBJ1-1; a possible D gene is TRBD1 (5 bases). V lost 4 bases and J 10 bases, leaving 16 bases between the germline ends. The CDR3 covers 13 residues. CDR1 LGHDT and CDR2 YNNKEL come from the germline V gene (reference sequence). CDR3 loop: CASSLTVDGVAFF. CDR3 DNA sequence: TGTGCCAGCAGCCTGACAGTGGACGGGGTAGCTTTCTTT.

The sample holds one count of this clonotype. The chain joins TRBV5-6 to TRBJ2-7, with D possibly being TRBD2 (6 bases). The CDR3 loop spans 16 amino acids. The germline V gene has CDR1 SGHDT and CDR2 YYEEEE. V dropped 4 bases and J dropped 0 bases, with 17 bases sitting between them. This chain's CDR3 is CASSQAFGTGSYEQYF. As DNA, the CDR3 is TGTGCCAGCAGCCAGGCTTTTGGGACTGGCTCCTACGAGCAGTACTTC.

This sequence joins TRBV12-3 or TRBV12-4 and TRBJ2-3; D may be TRBD2 (5 bases). This CDR3 contains 16 residues. V was trimmed by 7 bases and J by 2 bases, leaving 19 bases between them. CDR3 amino acids: CASTPRAYQITDTQYF. CDR3 nucleotides: TGTGCCAGCACTCCGAGGGCATACCAGATCACAGATACGCAGTATTTT.

This clonotype showed up many times. The rearrangement uses TRBV5-1 and TRBJ1-4, with a tentative D call TRBD1 (6 bases). Per germline, CDR1 SGHRS and CDR2 YFSETQ. This CDR3 is built from 15 residues. Trimming removed 4 bases from V and 3 bases from J, with 13 bases in between. The CDR3 is CASSQTGTPNEKLFF. The CDR3 DNA follows: TGCGCCAGCAGCCAGACCGGGACACCTAATGAAAAACTGTTTTTT.

The rearrangement links TRBV20-1 to TRBJ2-3; 11 bases match TRBD2. The V and J ends lost 6 bases and 0 bases, in that order; junction bases with no gene match: 11. CDR3 size: 17 residues. CDR1 DFQATT and CDR2 SNEGSKA come from the germline V gene (reference sequence). Here the CDR3 DNA reads TGCAGTGCACGGACCGGGACTAGCGGTACTAGCACAGATACGCAGTATTTT. It specifies CSARTGTSGTSTDTQYF.